This is a list of T cell receptor beta chains from one sample in a study of CD8 T cells in ankylosing spondylitis. In TCRdb, the 5' RACE reads were re-called with MiXCR into one record per CDR3 protein. The data show about 400,000 distinct CDR3 sequences, around 20% seen once. Sequencing used blood, either unsorted or a sorted T cell fraction (not recorded which). The receptors stem from a male donor with ankylosing spondylitis. Both conserved end residues are part of each CDR3.

v_call	j_call	cdr3_aa
TRBV5-1	TRBJ2-5	CASSFSGRVQGETQYF
TRBV11-2	TRBJ2-6	CASSSRGAGANVLTF
TRBV28	TRBJ1-2	CATTVSYISHYGYTF
TRBV7-2	TRBJ1-1	CASSLSGQSTTAFF
TRBV5-1	TRBJ2-3	CASALSAPPDTQYF
TRBV5-1	TRBJ1-4	CASSWGLRDRDGEKLFF
TRBV6-1	TRBJ2-7	CASSRPEQSTEQYF
TRBV7-2	TRBJ2-7	CASSVSGQGYEQYF
TRBV28	TRBJ2-1	CASSFSLLSSYNEQFF
TRBV10-3	TRBJ1-2	CAISEQVYGYTF
TRBV5-1	TRBJ2-1	CASSFGQANREQFF
TRBV5-1	TRBJ2-1	CASSLAVGRRSYNEQFF
TRBV4-3	TRBJ2-7	CASSQDWESSRKQYF
TRBV6-5	TRBJ2-7	CASSYSAGGEDYEQYF
TRBV5-1	TRBJ2-3	CASSFPSRDTQYF
TRBV5-1	TRBJ2-1	CASSLVGSTNNEQFF
TRBV11-2	TRBJ2-1	CASSLDPSGFWFF
TRBV25-1	TRBJ2-1	CASSESGPTNEQFF
TRBV5-1	TRBJ2-1	CASSPLAGGPNEQFF
TRBV4-2	TRBJ2-3	CASSQDTSGGTDTQYF
TRBV9	TRBJ2-6	CASKGDGLAGGPGGANVLTF
TRBV19	TRBJ2-7	CASMVGPGSYEQYF
TRBV12-3/TRBV12-4	TRBJ2-7	CASSYTYEQYF
TRBV19	TRBJ2-5	CASSPHGSGNVETQYF
TRBV6-2/TRBV6-3	TRBJ2-1	CASSYGGSSGNENEQFF
TRBV5-1	TRBJ2-7	CASSLIVGATYEQYF
TRBV5-5	TRBJ1-4	CASSFSGNNEKLFF
TRBV4-1	TRBJ1-1	CASSLTTVSNTEAFF
TRBV11-2	TRBJ2-1	CASSVESSYNEQFF
TRBV29-1	TRBJ2-5	CSVRGSETQYF
TRBV29-1	TRBJ1-2	CSADREDYGYTF
TRBV10-1	TRBJ1-1	CASSVQRTDTEAFF
TRBV7-9	TRBJ2-6	CASSSGGGGANVLTF
TRBV7-2	TRBJ2-1	CASSLALDLRQFF
TRBV4-2	TRBJ2-7	CASCRSADATYEQYF